The present entry profiles one T cell receptor (beta chain) with its context. The antigen is unknown. Profiled with immunoSEQ multiplex PCR; TCRdb holds only in-frame clones, not every one. The data hold about 140,000 clones, with less than 95% observed a single time. Per the germline V gene, CDR1 is SGHNT and CDR2 is YYREEE (reference sequence). The CDR3 length is 14 residues. V was pared by 0 bases and J by 4 bases, with 10 bases between. The data are from a study of T cell responses to AZD1222 COVID-19 vaccine. Whole-study findings and limits: All repertoire sampling was performed exclusively after the peak T cell response. There were mostly white British donors and more females than males, and clonal diversity was possibly underestimated. Baseline serology detected seropositivity in only six or seven AZD1222 recipients.

The sequenced sample was peripheral blood, obtained on day 0 of AZD1222 vaccination. The clonotype was recovered from an adult in good health. The gene calls are TRBV5-4 and TRBJ1-2; TRBD1 is a possible D gene (5 bases). CDR3 amino acids: CASSLGRASYGYTF. CDR3 bases: TGTGCCAGCAGCTTGGGCAGGGCCTCCTATGGCTACACCTTC.